This is a list of T cell receptor beta chains from one sample in a study of circulating and synovial CD4+ cells in juvenile arthritis. Sequencing used immunoSEQ multiplex PCR; TCRdb keeps in-frame clones, though not all of them. The table lists around 32,000 clones, around 96% of them singletons. The sequencing sample was made of CD4+ T cells from blood. The receptors come from a human donor with juvenile idiopathic arthritis. CDR3s include the opening cysteine and the closing phenylalanine or tryptophan. D genes are given only for firm matches. The size of a clone is reported for some rows only, either as once, few or many, or as a class for expanded clones.

clone size: .
V gene: TRBV7-8
J gene: TRBJ2-3
D gene: TRBD2
CDR3 DNA: TGTGCCAGCAGCTTATTTGGGCGGGAGGGTGGAGATACGCAGTATTTT
CDR3 protein: CASSLFGREGGDTQYF

clone size: .
V gene: TRBV28
J gene: TRBJ2-5
D gene: .
CDR3 DNA: TGTGCCAGCAGTTTCCCCACGAATCTAAAGACCCAGTACTTC
CDR3 protein: CASSFPTNLKTQYF

clone size: .
V gene: TRBV6-5
J gene: TRBJ2-3
D gene: TRBD1
CDR3 DNA: TGTGCCACCAAGGGGACAGGGAACACAGATACGCAGTATTTT
CDR3 protein: CATKGTGNTDTQYF

clone size: .
V gene: TRBV6-1
J gene: TRBJ1-5
D gene: .
CDR3 DNA: TGTGCCAGCACCGAAATCGGAGGAAATCAGCCCCAGCATTTT
CDR3 protein: CASTEIGGNQPQHF

clone size: .
V gene: TRBV5-6
J gene: TRBJ2-5
D gene: TRBD1
CDR3 DNA: TGTGCCAGCAGCTTGAACCAAGGGACAGGTGATTCAGAGACCCAGTACTTC
CDR3 protein: CASSLNQGTGDSETQYF

clone size: .
V gene: TRBV7-6
J gene: TRBJ2-5
D gene: TRBD1
CDR3 DNA: TGTGCCAGCAGCTTAGTAACAGGGGTTCATCAGACCCAGTACTTC
CDR3 protein: CASSLVTGVHQTQYF

clone size: .
V gene: TRBV6-6
J gene: TRBJ1-1
D gene: TRBD1
CDR3 DNA: TGTGCCAGCAGTCGCCCGGGACAGGGAGAGGCTGAAGCTTTCTTT
CDR3 protein: CASSRPGQGEAEAFF

clone size: .
V gene: TRBV27
J gene: TRBJ2-6
D gene: .
CDR3 DNA: TGTGCCAGCAGAACTAAGGCTTGGGAGTTATCTGGGGCCAACGTCCTGACTTTC
CDR3 protein: CASRTKAWELSGANVLTF

clone size: .
V gene: TRBV4-2
J gene: TRBJ1-2
D gene: TRBD1
CDR3 DNA: TGTGCCAGCAACCAGAACGAAGAGACAGGGGGCAACTATGGCTACACCTTC
CDR3 protein: CASNQNEETGGNYGYTF

clone size: .
V gene: TRBV6-5
J gene: TRBJ1-1
D gene: TRBD1
CDR3 DNA: TGTGCCAGCAGACTTTGGACAGGCGGCACTGAAGCTTTCTTT
CDR3 protein: CASRLWTGGTEAFF

clone size: .
V gene: TRBV6-6
J gene: TRBJ2-3
D gene: TRBD2
CDR3 DNA: TGTGCCAGCCGTACTAGCGGGCACACAGATACGCAGTATTTT
CDR3 protein: CASRTSGHTDTQYF

clone size: .
V gene: TRBV14
J gene: TRBJ2-3
D gene: TRBD2
CDR3 DNA: TGTGCCAGCAGCGAAAGGAGAAATAGCGGGAGGTTTGGAGATACGCAGTATTTT
CDR3 protein: CASSERRNSGRFGDTQYF

clone size: .
V gene: TRBV30
J gene: TRBJ1-2
D gene: .
CDR3 DNA: TGTGCCTGGAGTGGATTCCGACAGGAATTTGGCTACACCTTC
CDR3 protein: CAWSGFRQEFGYTF

clone size: .
V gene: TRBV2
J gene: TRBJ2-4
D gene: .
CDR3 DNA: TGTGCCAGCAGGGTAGGCGGTCCCCTAGCCAAAAACATTCAGTACTTC
CDR3 protein: CASRVGGPLAKNIQYF

clone size: .
V gene: TRBV18
J gene: TRBJ2-7
D gene: .
CDR3 DNA: TGTGCCAGCTCACCAGCTATGAGCGAGCAGTACTTC
CDR3 protein: CASSPAMSEQYF

clone size: .
V gene: TRBV19
J gene: TRBJ2-1
D gene: .
CDR3 DNA: TGTGCCAGTAGTGCTGGACTCCTAGGGAATGAGCAGTTCTTC
CDR3 protein: CASSAGLLGNEQFF

clone size: .
V gene: TRBV30
J gene: TRBJ2-5
D gene: TRBD2
CDR3 DNA: TGTGCCTGGAGTTCTCCACCCGGACTAGCGGGAGTTGCGACCCAGTACTTC
CDR3 protein: CAWSSPPGLAGVATQYF

clone size: few
V gene: TRBV5-1
J gene: TRBJ2-6
D gene: .
CDR3 DNA: TGCGCCAGCAGCTCCCGAACAGGGCCTGGGGCCAACGTCCTGACTTTC
CDR3 protein: CASSSRTGPGANVLTF

clone size: .
V gene: TRBV19
J gene: TRBJ2-2
D gene: .
CDR3 DNA: TGTGCCAGTAGTATCGCAGGGTCTAGCACCGGGGAGCTGTTTTTT
CDR3 protein: CASSIAGSSTGELFF

clone size: .
V gene: TRBV5-1
J gene: TRBJ2-1
D gene: TRBD2
CDR3 DNA: TGCGCCAGCAGCTTGGTTGCGGGAGGCCAGGCGAATGAGCAGTTCTTC
CDR3 protein: CASSLVAGGQANEQFF

clone size: .
V gene: TRBV5-1
J gene: TRBJ1-1
D gene: .
CDR3 DNA: TGCGCCAGCAGCTTGTCGCCAGTGAACACTGAAGCTTTCTTT
CDR3 protein: CASSLSPVNTEAFF

clone size: few
V gene: TRBV19
J gene: TRBJ1-5
D gene: TRBD1
CDR3 DNA: TGTGCCAGTAGTTCCAAACAGGGGGCAGTTAGTCAGCCCCAGCATTTT
CDR3 protein: CASSSKQGAVSQPQHF

clone size: .
V gene: TRBV29-1
J gene: TRBJ2-7
D gene: .
CDR3 DNA: TGCAGCGTTGTGGGTGACAGACCCTACGAGCAGTACTTC
CDR3 protein: CSVVGDRPYEQYF

clone size: .
V gene: TRBV5-1
J gene: TRBJ1-2
D gene: TRBD1
CDR3 DNA: TGCGCCAGCAGCACCGGGACAGGGGGCTTAGGCTACACCTTC
CDR3 protein: CASSTGTGGLGYTF

clone size: .
V gene: TRBV9
J gene: TRBJ2-5
D gene: TRBD1
CDR3 DNA: TGTGCCAGCAGCCGGGACAGCCTACACCAAGAGACCCAGTACTTC
CDR3 protein: CASSRDSLHQETQYF

clone size: .
V gene: TRBV5-4
J gene: TRBJ1-4
D gene: .
CDR3 DNA: TGTGCCAGCAGGACCGGGACTGATGAAAAACTGTTTTTT
CDR3 protein: CASRTGTDEKLFF

clone size: .
V gene: TRBV5-6
J gene: TRBJ2-3
D gene: .
CDR3 DNA: TGTGCCAGCGGCAGGAAGACAGATACGCAGTATTTT
CDR3 protein: CASGRKTDTQYF

clone size: .
V gene: TRBV28
J gene: TRBJ2-7
D gene: TRBD2
CDR3 DNA: TGTGCCAGAAAGGGACTAGCCGGGACCGAGCAGTACTTC
CDR3 protein: CARKGLAGTEQYF

clone size: .
V gene: TRBV9
J gene: TRBJ1-1
D gene: .
CDR3 DNA: TGTGCCAGCAGCGTAGTCCGGGGGGCTAATTCGAACACTGAAGCTTTCTTT
CDR3 protein: CASSVVRGANSNTEAFF

clone size: .
V gene: TRBV5-5
J gene: TRBJ2-7
D gene: .
CDR3 DNA: TGTGCCAGCAGCCCTCGGGCGGGGACCTCCTACGAGCAGTACTTC
CDR3 protein: CASSPRAGTSYEQYF

clone size: .
V gene: TRBV4-1
J gene: TRBJ1-2
D gene: TRBD1
CDR3 DNA: TGCGCCAGCAGCCAAGTGGGACAGTTCAACTATGGCTACACCTTC
CDR3 protein: CASSQVGQFNYGYTF

clone size: .
V gene: TRBV5-1
J gene: TRBJ2-5
D gene: TRBD2
CDR3 DNA: TGCGCCAGCAGCTTGGCCCTAGCGGGGGGACTCCAAGAGACCCAGTACTTC
CDR3 protein: CASSLALAGGLQETQYF

clone size: .
V gene: TRBV11-2
J gene: TRBJ2-2
D gene: TRBD1
CDR3 DNA: TGTGCCAGCAGCATCTACAGGGGTCGGAACACCGGGGAGCTGTTTTTT
CDR3 protein: CASSIYRGRNTGELFF

clone size: .
V gene: TRBV11-3
J gene: TRBJ2-2
D gene: .
CDR3 DNA: TGTGCCAGCAGCTTAGTTCGGGGGGAGCTGTTTTTT
CDR3 protein: CASSLVRGELFF

clone size: .
V gene: TRBV5-1
J gene: TRBJ2-5
D gene: TRBD2
CDR3 DNA: TGCGCCAGCAGCTTCGGCTTAGCGGGGAACCAAGAGACCCAGTACTTC
CDR3 protein: CASSFGLAGNQETQYF

clone size: .
V gene: TRBV7-3
J gene: TRBJ2-7
D gene: .
CDR3 DNA: TGTGCCAGCACCCCCATACTCAACTCCTACGAGCAGTACTTC
CDR3 protein: CASTPILNSYEQYF

clone size: .
V gene: TRBV4-1
J gene: TRBJ2-5
D gene: TRBD2
CDR3 DNA: TGCGCCACGGGGAGCGGGGGGGCCGGGGAGACCCAGTACTTC
CDR3 protein: CATGSGGAGETQYF

clone size: .
V gene: TRBV5-6
J gene: TRBJ1-6
D gene: .
CDR3 DNA: TGTGCCAGCAGCACGGGGGGCCCTCGTAGTCAGGGTAATTCCCCCCTCCACTTT
CDR3 protein: CASSTGGPRSQGNSPLHF

clone size: once
V gene: TRBV9
J gene: TRBJ2-7
D gene: .
CDR3 DNA: TGTGCCAGCAGCGTAGGCGGCAGGGATGTCGAGCAGTACTTC
CDR3 protein: CASSVGGRDVEQYF

clone size: .
V gene: TRBV19
J gene: TRBJ2-2
D gene: TRBD2
CDR3 DNA: TGTGCCAGTAGCCAAACTAGCGGGAGCCACACCGGGGAGCTGTTTTTT
CDR3 protein: CASSQTSGSHTGELFF

clone size: .
V gene: TRBV11-2
J gene: TRBJ2-3
D gene: .
CDR3 DNA: TGTGCCAGCAGCTTAACAGGGGATACGCAGTATTTT
CDR3 protein: CASSLTGDTQYF

clone size: .
V gene: TRBV5-1
J gene: TRBJ2-2
D gene: TRBD1
CDR3 DNA: TGCGCCAGCAGCTTGAACAGGGGGCAAACCGGGGAGCTGTTTTTT
CDR3 protein: CASSLNRGQTGELFF

clone size: .
V gene: TRBV5-1
J gene: TRBJ1-3
D gene: TRBD1
CDR3 DNA: TGCGCCAGCAGAGGACAGGGGGCTCTGTATTTT
CDR3 protein: CASRGQGALYF

clone size: .
V gene: TRBV11-2
J gene: TRBJ2-4
D gene: .
CDR3 DNA: TGTGCCAGCAGCTCCCACAGCGGAGGGGTTCTAGCCAAAAACATTCAGTACTTC
CDR3 protein: CASSSHSGGVLAKNIQYF

clone size: few
V gene: TRBV6-6
J gene: TRBJ2-7
D gene: .
CDR3 DNA: TGTGCCAGCAGTTACTTGTCCAGGGTCTACGAGCAGTACTTC
CDR3 protein: CASSYLSRVYEQYF

clone size: .
V gene: TRBV27
J gene: TRBJ2-3
D gene: .
CDR3 DNA: TGTGCCAGCAGTTTAAGCGGGATGGGAGCGGGATGGGGGCGGGATACGCAGTATTTT
CDR3 protein: CASSLSGMGAGWGRDTQYF

clone size: .
V gene: TRBV7-2
J gene: TRBJ1-4
D gene: TRBD1
CDR3 DNA: TGTGCCAGTAGACAGGGCCCAAATGAAAAACTGTTTTTT
CDR3 protein: CASRQGPNEKLFF

clone size: once
V gene: TRBV5-1
J gene: TRBJ2-1
D gene: TRBD2
CDR3 DNA: TGCGCCAGCAGCTTGGAAAACGCGCGGGAGGGAAAGTTCTTC
CDR3 protein: CASSLENAREGKFF

clone size: .
V gene: TRBV18
J gene: TRBJ2-7
D gene: .
CDR3 DNA: TGTGCCAGCTCACCACTGGCAGGGTCCCCCAACGAGCAGTACTTC
CDR3 protein: CASSPLAGSPNEQYF

clone size: .
V gene: TRBV6-6
J gene: TRBJ1-2
D gene: .
CDR3 DNA: TGTGCCAGCAGTTACTCCTCACAACGCTATGGCTACACCTTC
CDR3 protein: CASSYSSQRYGYTF

clone size: once
V gene: TRBV6-5
J gene: TRBJ1-2
D gene: .
CDR3 DNA: TGTGCCAGCAGTGTTCCGGGCGAGGGCGGCTACACCTTC
CDR3 protein: CASSVPGEGGYTF

clone size: .
V gene: TRBV18
J gene: TRBJ2-5
D gene: .
CDR3 DNA: TGTGCCAGCTCAACCCTAGAAATGGGAGAGACCCAGTACTTC
CDR3 protein: CASSTLEMGETQYF

clone size: .
V gene: TRBV7-9
J gene: TRBJ1-1
D gene: TRBD1
CDR3 DNA: TGTGCCAGCAGACTCATCGGTACAGGGGGCGTTTACACTGAAGCTTTCTTT
CDR3 protein: CASRLIGTGGVYTEAFF

clone size: .
V gene: TRBV18
J gene: TRBJ2-7
D gene: .
CDR3 DNA: TGTGCCAGCTCACCGGTACAGGGCCCCTACGAGCAGTACTTC
CDR3 protein: CASSPVQGPYEQYF

clone size: .
V gene: TRBV28
J gene: TRBJ2-7
D gene: TRBD2
CDR3 DNA: TGTGCCAGCAGTTTAAGGCTAGCGGGCCACGAGCAGTACTTC
CDR3 protein: CASSLRLAGHEQYF

clone size: .
V gene: TRBV27
J gene: TRBJ1-3
D gene: TRBD1
CDR3 DNA: TGTGCCAGCAGTTTATCTCACGGTCTGTGGCAGGGGGAGGGAAACACCATATATTTT
CDR3 protein: CASSLSHGLWQGEGNTIYF